This T cell receptor (beta chain) was observed in a study of breast tumors, draining lymph nodes, adjacent tissues. MiXCR, applied by TCRdb to the multiplex PCR reads, yields one record per CDR3 protein. The table records 11,000 or so distinct CDR3 sequences, approximately 50% of them present only once. There are 18 residues in the CDR3. Per germline, CDR1 MNHEY and CDR2 SVGAGI. This clonotype was seen ten or more times. The germline gene is not matched at one end of the junction; a read error may be the cause. This TCR was sampled from a female donor with breast cancer. Some clones in this sample may be carry-over from other donors' samples. Sample: breast tumor tissue. The rearrangement joins TRBV6-5 to TRBJ2-1; TRBD2 aligns across 10 bases. This CDR3 is CASSHSRRTSGAGNEQFF. For the CDR3, the DNA is TGTGCCAGCAGTCACTCCCGTCGAACTAGCGGGGCCGGTAATGAGCAGTTCTTC.